What follows are 16 T cell receptor beta chains derived from one specimen sequenced in a study of cytomegalovirus exposure and HLA in healthy donors. The protocol was immunoSEQ multiplex PCR, while the TCRdb copy is restricted to in-frame clones and leaves out a portion. This table has roughly 120,000 clones, over 75% appearing once. Sequenced sample: PBMCs. These receptors all stem from a young woman in good health and CMV-seropositive.

The chain links TRBV27 to TRBJ1-5, with D perhaps matching TRBD1 (5 bases). Trimming removed 7 bases from V and 0 bases from J, with 13 bases in between. The length of the CDR3 is 15 residues. Germline V gene lookup returns CDR1 MNHEY and CDR2 SMNVEV (reference sequence). The CDR3 loop reads CASKRTGDSNQPQHF. CDR3 nucleotide sequence: TGTGCCAGCAAAAGGACGGGGGATAGCAATCAGCCCCAGCATTTT.

This chain uses TRBV6-5 with TRBJ2-2, with 11 nucleotides matching TRBD2. With V trimmed by 6 bases and J by 1 base, 1 base remained unmatched. Germline CDR1 MNHEY, CDR2 SVGAGI. The CDR3 extends over 15 amino acids. DNA for the CDR3: TGTGCCAGCAGAGGACTAGCGGGGAACACCGGGGAGCTGTTTTTT. Encoded protein: CASRGLAGNTGELFF.

CDR3 protein: CASSQDRGSYGYTF. The CDR3, as DNA: TGCGCCAGCAGCCAAGATAGGGGAAGCTATGGCTACACCTTC. The V gene is TRBV4-3, the J gene TRBJ1-2; tentative D call: TRBD1 (5 bases). The CDR3 covers 14 residues. Looked up from germline, CDR1 is LGHNA and CDR2 is YSLEER. The V gene lost 0 bases and the J gene lost 4 bases, with 9 bases spanning the gap.

This sequence joins TRBV11-2 and TRBJ2-7; 14 bases fit TRBD2. CDR1 and CDR2 from the germline V gene are SGHAT and FQNNGV. The CDR3 length is 14 residues. V lost 6 bases, J lost 5 bases, and 3 bases stayed unmatched. In nucleotides, the CDR3 is TGTGCCAGCAGGAGGGGACTAGCGGGAGACGAGCAGTACTTC. It codes for CASRRGLAGDEQYF.

This sequence joins TRBV5-1 and TRBJ1-2; possible D gene TRBD1, 5 bases. V was clipped by 0 bases and J by 4 bases, with 10 bases between them. This CDR3 spans 14 amino acids. From germline, CDR1 is SGHRS and CDR2 YFSETQ. As DNA, the CDR3 is TGCGCCAGCAGCTTGGCCCCGGGGGGCTATGGCTACACCTTC. It codes for CASSLAPGGYGYTF.

The V gene is TRBV18, the J gene TRBJ1-5, with 8 bases that match TRBD1. The germline gives CDR1 KGHSH, CDR2 LQKENI. The V gene end was trimmed by 3 bases and the J gene end by 3 bases; junction bases not matched to a gene: 4. The length of the CDR3 is 15 residues. The CDR3 protein is CASSPRTGPNQPQHF. For the CDR3, the DNA is TGTGCCAGCTCACCCCGGACAGGGCCCAATCAGCCCCAGCATTTT.

This clone has a single count. V usage is TRBV7-6 and J usage is TRBJ2-1; D remains unclear. This CDR3 spans 13 amino acids. Germline CDR1 SGHVS, CDR2 FNYEAQ. The V end was cut by 1 base, the J end by 5 bases, with 6 bases between. The CDR3: CASSLDTNNEQFF. The CDR3, as DNA: TGTGCCAGCAGCTTAGACACCAACAATGAGCAGTTCTTC.

The count of this clone is one. The V and J genes are TRBV28 and TRBJ1-2; 12 bases are shared with TRBD1. CDR3 length: 14 residues. V was clipped by 10 bases and J by 7 bases; unmatched bases: 10. The V gene's germline CDR1 is MDHEN and CDR2 SYDVKM. The CDR3 DNA is TGTGCCAACCACCCGGGACAGGGGGCTGGTGGCTACACCTTC. Encoded protein: CANHPGQGAGGYTF.

This clone appeared many times. The genes are TRBV5-1 and TRBJ1-2, with D unclear. This CDR3 is built from 12 residues. V shed 4 bases and J shed 7 bases, with 11 bases lying between them. Germline V gene lookup returns CDR1 SGHRS and CDR2 YFSETQ. The chain's CDR3 is CASSPDLAGYTF. The CDR3 DNA sequence: TGCGCCAGCAGCCCCGACTTGGCTGGCTACACCTTC.

As to this clone: This same CDR3 is encoded by further DNA sequences in the sample. V and J are TRBV5-4 and TRBJ2-1; 9 nucleotides match TRBD1. The CDR3 loop spans 15 amino acids. CDR1 is SGHNT and CDR2 is YYREEE in the germline V gene (reference sequence). V was pared by 3 bases and J by 1 base, with 2 bases of the junction left unmatched. The CDR3 loop is CASSSGQGSYNEQFF. CDR3 DNA sequence: TGTGCCAGCAGCTCGGGACAGGGATCCTACAATGAGCAGTTCTTC. The complete variable domain, with remaining parts taken from reference TRBV5-4 and TRBJ2-1, reads ETGVTQSPTHLIKTRGQQVTLRCSSQSGHNTVSWYQQALGQGPQFIFQYYREEENGRGNFPPRFSGLQFPNYSSELNVNALELDDSALYLCASSSGQGSYNEQFFGPGTRLTVL.

The gene calls are TRBV27 and TRBJ2-7; 9 bases agree with TRBD1. This CDR3 is 13 amino acids long. CDR1 MNHEY and CDR2 SMNVEV come from the germline V gene (reference sequence). V trimming: 6 bases; J trimming: 6 bases; junction bases outside the gene matches: 6. The CDR3 DNA reads TGTGCCAGCAGGCGGACAGGGGCCTCCGAGCAGTACTTC. It yields the protein CASRRTGASEQYF.

CDR3 loop: CASSSSLGTGDYGYTF. The DNA for the CDR3 is TGTGCCAGCAGCTCCAGCCTCGGGACAGGGGACTATGGCTACACCTTC. The chain is built from TRBV7-9 and TRBJ1-2; 10 bases fit TRBD1. The CDR3 length is 16 residues. The V gene end was trimmed by 4 bases and the J gene end by 3 bases; junction bases not matched to a gene: 8. From germline, CDR1 is SEHNR and CDR2 FQNEAQ (reference sequence).

The V call is TRBV11-2, the J call TRBJ2-7; 7 nucleotides align to TRBD1. Germline loops: CDR1 SGHAT, CDR2 FQNNGV. This CDR3 has 13 amino acids. Trimming at V came to 4 bases and at J to 4 bases, leaving 4 bases not matched to a gene. The CDR3 coding sequence is TGTGCCAGCAGCTGGGACAGCTCATACGAGCAGTACTTC. Its protein product is CASSWDSSYEQYF. The full variable domain, with the rest looked up from reference TRBV11-2 and TRBJ2-7, is EAGVAQSPRYKIIEKRQSVAFWCNPISGHATLYWYQQILGQGPKLLIQFQNNGVVDDSQLPKDRFSAERLKGVDSTLKIQPAKLEDSAVYLCASSWDSSYEQYFGPGTRLTVT.

The chain employs TRBV7-2 and TRBJ1-2, with 7 bases matching TRBD1. Germline CDR1 reads SGHTA; CDR2 reads FQGNSA. Trimming took 5 bases from V and 8 from J; bases not matched to a gene: 17. This CDR3 region has 16 residues. CDR3 coding DNA: TGTGCCAGCAGCCCCCCCTGGCCAGGGGGAACGTGGGGCTACACCTTC. Translating gives CASSPPWPGGTWGYTF.

The rearrangement uses TRBV6-5 and TRBJ2-2; D is perhaps TRBD2 (5 bases). V was pared by 2 bases and J by 6 bases, with 13 bases between. Germline CDR1 and CDR2: MNHEY and SVGAGI. This CDR3 spans 15 amino acids. CDR3 residues: CASSYPAVAAGELFF. The CDR3 bases are TGTGCCAGCAGTTACCCAGCGGTAGCAGCCGGGGAGCTGTTTTTT.

The chain employs TRBV5-1 and TRBJ2-5, with D uncertain. Trimming took 6 bases from V and 3 from J, leaving 21 bases between them. CDR3 length: 16 amino acids. Germline CDR1 reads SGHRS; CDR2 reads YFSETQ. As DNA, the CDR3 is TGCGCCAGCACAGCTGACTCTCGATATAACAAAGAGACCCAGTACTTC. Translated: CASTADSRYNKETQYF.